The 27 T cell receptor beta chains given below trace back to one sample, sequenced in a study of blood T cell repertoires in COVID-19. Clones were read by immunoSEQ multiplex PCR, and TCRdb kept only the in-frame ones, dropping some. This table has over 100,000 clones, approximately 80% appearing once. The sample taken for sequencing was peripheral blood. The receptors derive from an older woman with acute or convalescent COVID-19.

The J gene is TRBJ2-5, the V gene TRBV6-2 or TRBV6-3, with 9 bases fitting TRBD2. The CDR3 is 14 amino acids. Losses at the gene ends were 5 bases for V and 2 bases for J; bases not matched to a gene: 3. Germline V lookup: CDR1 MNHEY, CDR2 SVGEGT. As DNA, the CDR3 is TGTGCCAGCAGTCCGAGCGGGGGGCAAGAGACCCAGTACTTC. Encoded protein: CASSPSGGQETQYF.

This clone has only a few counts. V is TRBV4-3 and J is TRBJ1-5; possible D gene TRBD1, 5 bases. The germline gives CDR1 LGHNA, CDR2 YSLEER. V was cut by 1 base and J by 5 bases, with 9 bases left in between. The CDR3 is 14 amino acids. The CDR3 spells CASSQGRGDQPQHF. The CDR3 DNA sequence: TGCGCCAGCAGCCAAGGAAGGGGTGATCAGCCCCAGCATTTT.

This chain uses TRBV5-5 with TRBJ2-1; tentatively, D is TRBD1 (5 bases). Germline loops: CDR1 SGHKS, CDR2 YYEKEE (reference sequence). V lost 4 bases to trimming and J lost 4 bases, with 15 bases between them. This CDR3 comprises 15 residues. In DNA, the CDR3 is TGTGCCAGCAGCCATGGGGCCGGCTATTACAATGAGCAGTTCTTC. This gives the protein CASSHGAGYYNEQFF.

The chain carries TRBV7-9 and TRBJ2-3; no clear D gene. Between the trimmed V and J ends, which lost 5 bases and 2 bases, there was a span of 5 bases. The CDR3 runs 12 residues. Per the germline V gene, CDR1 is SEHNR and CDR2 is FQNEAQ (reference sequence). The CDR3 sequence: CASSPPTDTQYF. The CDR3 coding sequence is TGTGCCAGCAGCCCTCCCACAGATACGCAGTATTTT.

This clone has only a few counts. The CDR3 loop reads CASSYRDRLLRMNTEAFF. In DNA form, the CDR3 reads TGTGCCAGCAGTTACCGGGACAGGCTCTTAAGGATGAACACTGAAGCTTTCTTT. The chain recombines TRBV6-2 or TRBV6-3 with TRBJ1-1; TRBD1 aligns across 8 bases. This CDR3 has 18 residues. CDR1 is MNHEY and CDR2 is SVGEGT in the germline V gene. The V segment lost 2 bases and the J segment 0 bases; nucleotides outside the gene matches: 11.

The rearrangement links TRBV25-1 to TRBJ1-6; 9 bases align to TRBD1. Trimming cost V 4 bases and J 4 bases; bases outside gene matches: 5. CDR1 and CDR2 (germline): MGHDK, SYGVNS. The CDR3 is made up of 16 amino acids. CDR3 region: CASSGTDRGYNSPLHF. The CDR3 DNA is TGTGCCAGCAGTGGAACTGACAGGGGGTATAATTCACCCCTCCACTTT. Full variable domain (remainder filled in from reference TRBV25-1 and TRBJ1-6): EADIYQTPRYLVIGTGKKITLECSQTMGHDKMYWYQQDPGMELHLIHYSYGVNSTEKGDLSSESTVSRIRTEHFPLTLESARPSHTSQYLCASSGTDRGYNSPLHFGNGTRLTVT.

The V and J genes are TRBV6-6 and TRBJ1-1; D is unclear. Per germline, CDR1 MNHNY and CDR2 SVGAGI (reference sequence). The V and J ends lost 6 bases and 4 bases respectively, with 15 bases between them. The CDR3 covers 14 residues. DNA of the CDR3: TGTGCCAGCAGCCGTGGAACAAGCGCCACTGAAGCTTTCTTT. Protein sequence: CASSRGTSATEAFF.

CDR3 sequence reads: CASSLGHQNTEAFF. In DNA form, the CDR3 reads TGTGCCAGCAGCCTCGGACACCAGAACACTGAAGCTTTCTTT. This chain connects TRBV5-5 to TRBJ1-1, with a weak D call TRBD1 (5 bases). V was trimmed by 4 bases and J by 1 base, leaving 11 bases between them. The CDR3 length is 14 residues. The germline gives CDR1 SGHKS, CDR2 YYEKEE (reference sequence).

CDR3 amino acids: CASSLAGSQGNEQFF. The CDR3 DNA is TGTGCCAGCAGCTTAGCGGGTAGTCAGGGCAATGAGCAGTTCTTC. This chain joins TRBV7-9 and TRBJ2-1; D may be TRBD1 (5 bases). Trimming cost V 0 bases and J 6 bases, with 12 bases left between them. This CDR3 is built from 15 residues. Germline lookup yields CDR1 SEHNR and CDR2 FQNEAQ (reference sequence).

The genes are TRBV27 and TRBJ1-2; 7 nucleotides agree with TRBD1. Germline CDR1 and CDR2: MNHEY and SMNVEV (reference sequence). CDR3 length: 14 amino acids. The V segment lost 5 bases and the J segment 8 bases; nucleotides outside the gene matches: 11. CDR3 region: CASSRSPGTVGYTF. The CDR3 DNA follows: TGTGCCAGCAGTCGGAGTCCCGGGACAGTCGGCTACACCTTC.

CDR3 in amino acids: CARSFKLAGGPYEQYV. The CDR3 DNA sequence: TGTGCCAGAAGCTTTAAGCTAGCGGGGGGACCCTACGAGCAGTACGTC. V usage is TRBV5-3 and J usage is TRBJ2-7; 11 bases are shared with TRBD2. TRBV5-3 is given ORF status, its function remaining uncertain. This CDR3 spans 16 amino acids. Trimming cost V 2 bases and J 2 bases; bases outside gene matches: 6.

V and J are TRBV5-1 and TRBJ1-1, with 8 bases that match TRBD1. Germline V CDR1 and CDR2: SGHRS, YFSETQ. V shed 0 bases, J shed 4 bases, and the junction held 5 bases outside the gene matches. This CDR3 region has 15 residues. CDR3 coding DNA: TGCGCCAGCAGCTTGGGGGCAGGGGGCGGCACTGAAGCTTTCTTT. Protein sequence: CASSLGAGGGTEAFF.

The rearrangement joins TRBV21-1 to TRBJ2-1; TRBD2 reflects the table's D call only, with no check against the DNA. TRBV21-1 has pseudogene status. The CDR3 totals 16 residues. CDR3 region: CASSQGERGFYNEQFF. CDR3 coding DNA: TGTGCCAGCAGCCAGGGGGAGCGGGGGTTCTACAATGAGCAGTTCTTC.

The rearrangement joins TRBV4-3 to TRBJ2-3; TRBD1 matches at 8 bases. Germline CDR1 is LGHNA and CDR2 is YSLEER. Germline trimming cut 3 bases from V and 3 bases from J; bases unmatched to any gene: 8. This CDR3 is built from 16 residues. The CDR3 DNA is TGCGCCAGCAGCCAGGCCGGACAGGGAGTTACAGATACGCAGTATTTT. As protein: CASSQAGQGVTDTQYF.

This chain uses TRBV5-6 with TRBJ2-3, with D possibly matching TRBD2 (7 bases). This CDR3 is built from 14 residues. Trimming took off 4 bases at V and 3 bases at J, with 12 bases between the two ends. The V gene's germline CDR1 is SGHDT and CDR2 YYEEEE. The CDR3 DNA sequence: TGTGCCAGCAGCCACAGGGAGGGGACAGATACGCAGTATTTT. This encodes CASSHREGTDTQYF.

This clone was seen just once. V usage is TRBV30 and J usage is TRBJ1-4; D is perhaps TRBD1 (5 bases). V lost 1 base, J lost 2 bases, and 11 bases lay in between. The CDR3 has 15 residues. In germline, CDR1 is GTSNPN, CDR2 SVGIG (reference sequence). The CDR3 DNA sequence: TGTGCCTGGAGTGCCCTCAGGGCTACTAATGAAAAACTGTTTTTT. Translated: CAWSALRATNEKLFF.

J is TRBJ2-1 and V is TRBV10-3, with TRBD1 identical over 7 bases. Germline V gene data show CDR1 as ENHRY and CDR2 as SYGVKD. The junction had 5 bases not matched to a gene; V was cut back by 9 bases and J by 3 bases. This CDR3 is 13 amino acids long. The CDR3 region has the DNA TGTGCCATTGGACAGGCCAGCTACAATGAGCAGTTCTTC. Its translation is CAIGQASYNEQFF.

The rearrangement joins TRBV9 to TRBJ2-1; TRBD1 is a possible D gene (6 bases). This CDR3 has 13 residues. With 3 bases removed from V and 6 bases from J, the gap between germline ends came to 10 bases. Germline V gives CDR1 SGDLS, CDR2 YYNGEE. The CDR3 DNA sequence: TGTGCCAGCAGCGAAGGGGGACCCAATGAGCAGTTCTTC. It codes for CASSEGGPNEQFF.

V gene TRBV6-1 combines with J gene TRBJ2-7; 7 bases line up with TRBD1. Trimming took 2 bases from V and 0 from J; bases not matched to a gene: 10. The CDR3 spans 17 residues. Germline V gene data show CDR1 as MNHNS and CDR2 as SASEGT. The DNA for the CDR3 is TGTGCCAGCAGTGAATTTTTCGACAGGGACACCTCCTACGAGCAGTACTTC. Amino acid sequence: CASSEFFDRDTSYEQYF.

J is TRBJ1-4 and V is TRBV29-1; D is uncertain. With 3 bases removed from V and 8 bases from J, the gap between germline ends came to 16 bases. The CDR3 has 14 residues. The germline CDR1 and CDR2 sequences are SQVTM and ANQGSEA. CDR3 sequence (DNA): TGCAGCGTTGACAATCCGGGAGGAGGGGAAAAACTGTTTTTT. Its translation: CSVDNPGGGEKLFF.

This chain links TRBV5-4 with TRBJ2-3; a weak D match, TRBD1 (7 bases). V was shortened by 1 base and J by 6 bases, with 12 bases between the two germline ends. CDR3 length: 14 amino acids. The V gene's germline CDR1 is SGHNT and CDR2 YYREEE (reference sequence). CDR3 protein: CASSLRAGGDTQYF. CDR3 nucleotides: TGTGCCAGCAGCTTGCGGGCAGGGGGGGATACGCAGTATTTT. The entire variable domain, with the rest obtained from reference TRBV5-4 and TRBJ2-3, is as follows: ETGVTQSPTHLIKTRGQQVTLRCSSQSGHNTVSWYQQALGQGPQFIFQYYREEENGRGNFPPRFSGLQFPNYSSELNVNALELDDSALYLCASSLRAGGDTQYFGPGTRLTVL.

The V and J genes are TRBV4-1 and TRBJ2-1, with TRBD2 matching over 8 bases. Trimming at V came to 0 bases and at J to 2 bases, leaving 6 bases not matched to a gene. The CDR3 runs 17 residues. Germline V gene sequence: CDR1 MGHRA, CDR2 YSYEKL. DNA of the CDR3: TGCGCCAGCAGCCAAGATCGGGCGGGGGGTCCCTACAATGAGCAGTTCTTC. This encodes CASSQDRAGGPYNEQFF.

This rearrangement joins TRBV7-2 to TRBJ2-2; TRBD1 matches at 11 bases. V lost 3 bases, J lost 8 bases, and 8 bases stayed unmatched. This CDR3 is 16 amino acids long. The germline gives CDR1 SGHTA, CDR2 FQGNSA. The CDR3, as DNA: TGTGCCAGCAGCTTGGCGGACAGGGGGCTAGGAGGGGAGCTGTTTTTT. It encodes CASSLADRGLGGELFF.

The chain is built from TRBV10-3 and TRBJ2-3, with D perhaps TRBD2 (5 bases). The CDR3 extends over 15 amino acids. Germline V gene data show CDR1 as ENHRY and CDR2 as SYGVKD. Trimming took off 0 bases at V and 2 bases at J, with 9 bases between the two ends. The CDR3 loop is CAISESTGITDTQYF. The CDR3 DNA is TGTGCCATCAGTGAGTCGACGGGGATCACAGATACGCAGTATTTT.

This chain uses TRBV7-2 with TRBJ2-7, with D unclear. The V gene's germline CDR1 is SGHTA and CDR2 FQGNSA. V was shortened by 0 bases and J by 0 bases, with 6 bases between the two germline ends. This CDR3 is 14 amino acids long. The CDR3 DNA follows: TGTGCCAGCAGCTTAGCGCTGAGCTCCTACGAGCAGTACTTC. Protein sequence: CASSLALSSYEQYF.

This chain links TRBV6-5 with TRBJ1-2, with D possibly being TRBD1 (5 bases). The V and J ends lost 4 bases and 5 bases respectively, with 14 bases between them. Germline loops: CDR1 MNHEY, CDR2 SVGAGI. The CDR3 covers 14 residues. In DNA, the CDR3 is TGTGCCAGCAGTTCCCCACAGGCATATTATGGCTACACCTTC. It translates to CASSSPQAYYGYTF.

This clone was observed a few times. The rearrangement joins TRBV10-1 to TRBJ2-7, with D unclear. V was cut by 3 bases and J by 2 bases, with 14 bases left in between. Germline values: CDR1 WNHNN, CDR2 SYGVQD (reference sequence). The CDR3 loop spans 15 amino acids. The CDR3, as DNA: TGCGCCAGCAGTGAACTTGGGCAGGAAACCTACGAGCAGTACGTC. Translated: CASSELGQETYEQYV.